This T cell receptor beta chain stems from a study of cytomegalovirus exposure and HLA in healthy donors (TCRdb year 2017). A note on the overall study: According to an earlier analysis of around 600 of the donors, about 180 million T cells yielded 90 million to 140 million unique TCR beta sequences and about 300 Gb of sequence data. An early release covering 550 to 700 HLA-typed donors comprised roughly 300 gigabases of sequencing data and 85 million to 100 million unique TCR sequences. Of the roughly 400 genotyped donors, around 81% fell in the genetic ancestry cluster associated with self-reported Caucasian donors. The study was designed to test whether signatures of past pathogen exposure could be identified by cataloging public T cell receptors. Using immunosequencing, the study profiled T cell repertoires from 666 subjects and related those repertoires to cytomegalovirus serostatus. In addition to the first cohort of approximately 650 subjects, a separate validation cohort of around 110 different subjects was used. To predict cytomegalovirus infection status, the study brought together high-throughput TCR immunosequencing, statistical association of individual TCRs with disease status, and machine learning. A later analysis re-examined previously published TCR beta repertoires from 500 to 700 donors and added high-resolution HLA genotyping to investigate patterns of TCR occurrence. The later analysis used no new phenotypic data to find candidate immune exposures, relying instead on TCR beta sequences and their occurrence across donors. To decide whether each TCR beta V gene segment behaved as functional or pseudogenic, an earlier analysis of approximately 590 of the donors relied on high-throughput TCR beta sequencing. Donor age, sex, ethnicity and CMV serostatus were collected together with the repertoire data. Genome-wide SNP genotypes for about 65% of the roughly 670 donors were used in a later genetic analysis, which treated that subset as a discovery cohort. All discovery cohort repertoires had been generated using a single sequencing platform. Both class I and class II loci were covered by HLA typing, at four-digit resolution. Typing coverage varied by locus: about 620-630 donors for A, B, C, DRB1 and DQB1; more than 500 for DQA1; 606 for DPA1; approximately 450 for DPB1. About five DR-DQ haplotypes were handled as single units for association and clustering because linkage in the cohort was strong. Across 398 genotyped donors of the cohort, an average of roughly 230,000 unique TCR beta nucleotide sequences per donor were sequenced, and approximately 19% of those sequences were non-productive.

Results and caveats for the whole study, not just this receptor: Because the 87-base-pair reads could not distinguish some IMGT-functional V segments, including TRBV6-2 and TRBV6-3, those segments were excluded. Assigning TCR associations to individual alleles was difficult when HLA alleles, especially DR and DQ, strongly co-occurred. A later analysis found that HLA-associated TCR beta chains were more clonally expanded and had lower generation probabilities than equally common non-associated chains. The only immune exposure information available for the cohort was CMV serostatus. Linkage disequilibrium might explain the correlated functional status among segregating V segments, but an unknown experimental factor could not be ruled out. In vitro tests confirmed that three of the cytomegalovirus-associated TCR beta chains recognize cytomegalovirus antigens. It was suggested by the authors that the approach could potentially be generalized to other disease states and immunological phenotypes. Because counts were too low, some 17 rarely observed V segments, including chromosome 9 orphons, were left out of the earlier analysis of 500 to 750 of the donors. Most CMV-associated TCR beta chains appeared to be HLA-restricted in a later analysis, and the HLA associations seemed to be driven largely by CMV exposure. A further reported finding was that TCR beta sequences accurately predicted the HLA-A and HLA-B alleles for most subjects in the first cohort. Because HLA typing was missing for some donors at each locus, association tests included only the typed subset. The study listed 164 TCR beta chains as associated with cytomegalovirus. According to a later analysis, parvovirus B19, influenza, CMV and Epstein-Barr virus appeared linked to several top co-occurrence clusters. At a false discovery rate of 0.05, a later analysis linked 16,951 TCR beta sequences to specific HLA alleles. The cohort was sequenced for TCR beta chains only, and without alpha or paired-chain data the features that could be detected were limited. The classifier was reported to diagnose cytomegalovirus status with high specificity and sensitivity in both the original cohort and the validation cohort. An association between a missense DCLRE1C variant and V-gene and J-gene trimming of TCR beta chains was found in a later genetic analysis and replicated in an independent cohort. Roughly uniform sequencing depth across donors was assumed in presence/absence analyses, although this assumption may not hold. In a later genetic analysis, fewer N-insertions in productive TCRs were reported among donors in an Asian-associated ancestry cluster than the approximately 710-donor mean. The sequencing pipeline was judged likely to have produced a cluster of highly shared sequence variants as a technical artifact. An earlier analysis of several hundred of the donors showed that most TCR beta V segments appeared in productive rearrangements either about 87% or about 30% of the time, which broadly matched IMGT annotations. A later analysis found that TCR association rates varied across HLA loci, with DRB1 alleles showing the most associated TCRs and HLA-C alleles the fewest. Most TCR sequences were observed very rarely across donors, whereas some public TCRs were present in many individuals.

Regarding this clone: What this receptor recognizes is not known.

Preparation of the library involved the immunoSEQ multiplex PCR assay. The multiplex PCR relied on a mix of 60 forward primers for TCR Vbeta segments and 13 reverse primers for TCR Jbeta segments. The CDR3 region of rearranged TCR beta genes was amplified from genomic DNA by a multiplex PCR assay. Amplified TCR beta libraries were sequenced as 87-base-pair reads on the Illumina HiSeq System. Per the authors' processing: In a later analysis, tens of millions of unique TCR beta chains were counted across the 690 or so repertoires, and some 10 million of these chains were shared by at least two donors. A nearest-neighbor algorithm error-corrected the raw reads and collapsed the reads into unique sequences, merging closely related sequences to remove PCR and sequencing errors. CDR3 sequences were aligned to IMGT reference sequences to assign V, D and J gene segments. Each retained sequence needed at least a six-nucleotide match to both a V gene segment and a J gene segment. Rearrangements were called productive when the CDR3 lacked stop codons and stayed in frame with V and J; all others were non-productive. CDR3 was defined according to IMGT convention as the region running from the second conserved V-encoded cysteine to the conserved J-encoded phenylalanine. In an earlier analysis of 550 to 650 of the donors, sequences lacking an unambiguous match to a single V gene segment were excluded. In an earlier analysis of a few hundred of the donors, a V segment was called functional when productive rearrangements were above 56.7%, and segregating when the standard deviation between donors exceeded 5%. A statistical classification framework was developed to diagnose cytomegalovirus status using the catalog of TCR beta chain sequences. V and J gene assignment, in a later analysis, came from comparing TCR nucleotide sequences with IMGT/GENE-DB human TR gene sequences. The TCRdist pipeline was used in a later analysis to assign CDR3 sequences and most-parsimonious VDJ recombination scenarios. In a later analysis, each TCR beta chain was defined by its CDR3 amino acid sequence together with its V-gene family, and reads lacking a unique V-gene family were excluded. As a way to deal with suspected cross-contamination and a sequencing artifact, a later analysis dropped approximately 570 nucleotide sequences that were highly shared and had low generation probability. In a later analysis, a clonal expansion index was calculated for each public chain from normalized within-repertoire ranks of inferred template counts. Generation probabilities in a later analysis came from a VDJ recombination model fitted to out-of-frame rearrangements, and those results were checked against IGoR. In a later analysis, TCR-TCR, TCR-HLA and TCR-CMV co-occurrence was scored with hypergeometric tests, and a repertoire-size bias correction was applied to TCR pairs. In a later analysis, false discovery rates were estimated by permuting HLA or CMV assignments 20 times. A later analysis grouped co-occurring TCRs with DBSCAN, adding TCRdist sequence similarity when clustering within HLA-allele-positive subsets. Repertoires with fewer than 30,000 or more than 120,000 public chains were left out of co-occurrence clustering, as were about five repertoires with anomalous nucleotide sharing. What TCRdb holds here is the immuneACCESS table cut down to in-frame rearrangements. Part of the clones is not present; checked against another copy, under half of the missing clones reflect an unresolved V gene, and the others are unexplained. The DNA gave D and trimming, while V, J and clone size come from that table. The sample's own table lists about 42,000 clones. 1% to 1.5% of the sample goes to the ten largest clones.

Trimming removed 7 bases from V and 5 bases from J; the gene matches leave 21 bases unexplained. CDR1 and CDR2 were assigned from the germline V gene (reference sequence) as SEHNR and FQNEAQ. Its CDR3 holds 18 amino acids, cysteine through phenylalanine. This entry keeps only the CDR3 DNA: 54 bases, framed from base 1. The cohort comprised 670 or so healthy bone marrow donors. All cohort members were sampled while nominally healthy, although unrecorded immune exposures were likely present. The donor was CMV seronegative and belonged to the group of over 300 seronegative cohort members. A peripheral blood sample was collected from each donor, and TCR beta sequencing was performed on peripheral blood mononuclear cells. The Qiagen DNeasy Blood Extraction Kit was used to extract genomic DNA from the blood cell samples.

This TCR was sampled from a young man in good health and CMV-seronegative. Rearrangement joined TRBV7-9 to TRBJ2-7; TRBD2 agrees with 9 junctional bases. The sample consisted of PBMCs. The CDR3 sequence is CASTKREGLAGNVNEQYF. The DNA sequence follows: TGTGCCAGCACCAAGAGGGAGGGGCTAGCGGGAAATGTTAACGAGCAGTACTTC. The CDR3, completed at both ends by the reference TRBV7-9 and TRBJ2-7 genes, gives the full variable domain DTGVSQNPRHKITKRGQNVTFRCDPISEHNRLYWYRQTLGQGPEFLTYFQNEAQLEKSRLLSDRFSAERPKGSFSTLEIQRTEQGDSAMYLCASTKREGLAGNVNEQYFGPGTRLTVT.